This record looks at one T cell receptor beta chain sequence and its context. Germline values: CDR1 LNHDA, CDR2 SQIVND (reference sequence). V lost 8 bases to trimming and J lost 0 bases; unmatched junction nucleotides: 5. The CDR3 sequence is 14 residues long. These data come from a study of blood T cell repertoires in COVID-19. Study background: The United States, Italy and Spain provided the acute and convalescent COVID-19 samples. In each case, the material was cDNA or gDNA derived from T cells, B-cell-depleted T cells, or PBMCs.

Authors' data handling: Estimated nucleated cell counts came from reference gene primer amplification. TCRdb keeps only in-frame clones here, not all; method: immunoSEQ multiplex PCR. V, J and clone size derive from that table, while D and trimming were established from the DNA sequence. Among roughly 110,000 clones listed, 70% to 90% were seen once. The sample was peripheral blood. The gene calls are TRBV19 and TRBJ2-5, with 8 bases aligning to TRBD1. This clonotype was obtained from a man aged 45-60 years with active or convalescent COVID-19. CDR3 in amino acids: CASRDRTYQETQYF. Written as DNA, the CDR3 is TGTGCCAGTCGGGACAGGACGTACCAAGAGACCCAGTACTTC.